This T cell receptor (beta chain) was found in a study of blood T cell repertoires in COVID-19. Method: immunoSEQ multiplex PCR; TCRdb's copy keeps in-frame clones and lacks some. Of 250,000 or so clones in the sample, about nine tenths were seen once. Material for sequencing was peripheral blood. The receptor comes from a woman in her sixties with acute or convalescent COVID-19.

The CDR3 spells CASSLSNAYEQYF. Written as DNA, the CDR3 is TGTGCCAGCAGCTTATCTAACGCCTACGAGCAGTACTTC. The chain is built from TRBV7-9 and TRBJ2-7; D is unclear. The CDR3 runs to 13 residues. Trimming removed 2 bases from V and 2 bases from J, with 7 bases in between. Germline values: CDR1 SEHNR, CDR2 FQNEAQ (reference sequence). The entire variable domain, with the rest obtained from reference TRBV7-9 and TRBJ2-7, is as follows: DTGVSQNPRHKITKRGQNVTFRCDPISEHNRLYWYRQTLGQGPEFLTYFQNEAQLEKSRLLSDRFSAERPKGSFSTLEIQRTEQGDSAMYLCASSLSNAYEQYFGPGTRLTVT.